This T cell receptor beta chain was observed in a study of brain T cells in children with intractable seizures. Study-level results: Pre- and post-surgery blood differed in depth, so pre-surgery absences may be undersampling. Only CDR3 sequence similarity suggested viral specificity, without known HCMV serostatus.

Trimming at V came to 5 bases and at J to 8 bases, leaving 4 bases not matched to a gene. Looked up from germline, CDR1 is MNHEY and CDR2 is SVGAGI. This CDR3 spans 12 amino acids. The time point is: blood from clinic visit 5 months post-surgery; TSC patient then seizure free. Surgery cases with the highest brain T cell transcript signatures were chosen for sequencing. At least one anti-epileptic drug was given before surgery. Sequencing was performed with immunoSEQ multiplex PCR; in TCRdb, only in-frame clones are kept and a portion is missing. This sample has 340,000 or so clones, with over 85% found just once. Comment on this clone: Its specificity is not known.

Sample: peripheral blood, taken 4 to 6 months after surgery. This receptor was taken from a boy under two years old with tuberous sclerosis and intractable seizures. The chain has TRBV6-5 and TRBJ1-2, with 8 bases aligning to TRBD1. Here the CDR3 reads CASSPDRAGYTF. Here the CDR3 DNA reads TGTGCCAGCAGTCCGGACAGGGCCGGCTACACCTTC.